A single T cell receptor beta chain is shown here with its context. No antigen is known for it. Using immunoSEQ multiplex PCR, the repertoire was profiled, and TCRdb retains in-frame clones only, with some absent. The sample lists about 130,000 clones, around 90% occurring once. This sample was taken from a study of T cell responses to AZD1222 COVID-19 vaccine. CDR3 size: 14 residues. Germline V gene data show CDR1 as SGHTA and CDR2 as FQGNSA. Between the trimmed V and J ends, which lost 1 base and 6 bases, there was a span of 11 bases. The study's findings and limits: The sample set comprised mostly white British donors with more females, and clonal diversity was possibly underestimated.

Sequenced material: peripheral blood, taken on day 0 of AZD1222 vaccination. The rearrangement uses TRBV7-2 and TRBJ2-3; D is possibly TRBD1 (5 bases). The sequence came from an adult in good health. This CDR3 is CASSLVRVGDTQYF. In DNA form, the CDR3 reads TGTGCCAGCAGCTTAGTCAGGGTTGGGGATACGCAGTATTTT.